The 23 T cell receptor beta chains below come from one sample, sequenced in a study of T-cell memory formation after mild COVID-19. TCRdb reprocessed the 5' RACE reads with MiXCR, giving one entry per CDR3 protein. The sample includes fewer than 500,000 distinct CDR3 sequences, 20% to 30% of them seen just once. Sequencing used PBMCs or a T cell subset sorted from them (not recorded which). The receptors derive from an adult woman who had mild COVID-19 (a few samples of this study predate the infection). Cell type and time point are not known.

The chain has TRBV11-3 and TRBJ2-1; either TRBD1 or TRBD2 may fit D (6 bases each). The V gene lost 4 bases and the J gene lost 7 bases, with 17 bases spanning the gap. Germline values: CDR1 SGHNT, CDR2 YENEEA. The CDR3 length is 15 residues. CDR3 amino acids: CASSSEGGLVNEQFF. The CDR3 DNA sequence: TGTGCCAGCAGCTCCGAAGGGGGGCTGGTGAATGAGCAGTTCTTC.

The V call is TRBV29-1, the J call TRBJ1-5; D gene uncertain. The CDR3 has 12 residues. Germline V gene lookup returns CDR1 SQVTM and CDR2 ANQGSEA. The V gene lost 1 base and the J gene lost 3 bases, with 4 bases spanning the gap. The CDR3 region is CSVEGDNQPQHF. DNA for the CDR3: TGCAGCGTTGAAGGAGACAATCAGCCCCAGCATTTT.

This clonotype was counted a few times. This chain joins TRBV7-9 and TRBJ2-3; a possible D gene is TRBD2 (6 bases). The V gene's germline CDR1 is SEHNR and CDR2 FQNEAQ (reference sequence). This CDR3 is built from 16 residues. V was pared by 1 base and J by 1 base, with 12 bases between. The CDR3 DNA reads as TGTGCCAGCAGCTTAGATCCCGGGGGAGGCACAGATACGCAGTATTTT. It translates to CASSLDPGGGTDTQYF. Full variable domain (outside the CDR3, taken from reference TRBV7-9 and TRBJ2-3): DTGVSQNPRHKITKRGQNVTFRCDPISEHNRLYWYRQTLGQGPEFLTYFQNEAQLEKSRLLSDRFSAERPKGSFSTLEIQRTEQGDSAMYLCASSLDPGGGTDTQYFGPGTRLTVL.

The V and J genes are TRBV2 and TRBJ2-2; the D gene is possibly TRBD2 (5 bases). The CDR3 spans 13 residues. CDR1 and CDR2 from the germline V gene are SNHLY and FYNNEI. Trimming pared 6 bases from V and 6 bases from J, leaving 11 bases between. CDR3 residues: CASRKDSSGELFF. The CDR3 DNA reads as TGTGCCAGCAGGAAGGACTCGTCCGGGGAGCTGTTTTTT.

The chain carries TRBV6-5 and TRBJ2-3; 14 bases map to TRBD2. The germline V gene has CDR1 MNHEY and CDR2 SVGAGI. The CDR3 extends over 16 amino acids. V dropped 6 bases and J dropped 3; count of bases not matched to a gene: 5. CDR3 loop: CASSGTSGGSTDTQYF. CDR3 nucleotide sequence: TGTGCCAGCAGCGGGACTAGCGGGGGATCAACAGATACGCAGTATTTT.

This chain connects TRBV11-3 to TRBJ2-3, with a weak D call TRBD2 (6 bases). CDR3 length equals 15 residues. Germline CDR1 reads SGHNT; CDR2 reads YENEEA. V was clipped by 6 bases and J by 2 bases, with 15 bases between them. CDR3 nucleotide sequence: TGTGCCAGCAGTCAAGGAGGCGGGATCACAGATACGCAGTATTTT. Translated: CASSQGGGITDTQYF.

This clonotype was recorded many times. In nucleotides, the CDR3 is TGTGCCAGCAGGGGAGCCAGGGGCGGGGAGCTGTTTTTT. Protein sequence: CASRGARGGELFF. This chain uses TRBV2 with TRBJ2-2, with D possibly matching TRBD1 (6 bases). Germline V lookup: CDR1 SNHLY, CDR2 FYNNEI. The CDR3 is 13 amino acids. The V and J ends lost 6 bases and 7 bases respectively, with 12 bases between them. Looking up the rest from reference TRBV2 and TRBJ2-2 gives the full variable domain: EPEVTQTPSHQVTQMGQEVILRCVPISNHLYFYWYRQILGQKVEFLVSFYNNEISEKSEIFDDQFSVERPDGSNFTLKIRSTKLEDSAMYFCASRGARGGELFFGEGSRLTVL.

This clonotype was observed a few times. This sequence joins TRBV7-2 and TRBJ2-1, with TRBD2 matching over 14 bases. CDR3 length: 17 amino acids. The V gene end was trimmed by 4 bases and the J gene end by 4 bases; junction bases not matched to a gene: 6. Germline assignment: CDR1 SGHTA and CDR2 FQGNSA. CDR3 amino acids: CASSSRLAGGAYNEQFF. In DNA form, the CDR3 reads TGTGCCAGCAGCTCCAGACTAGCGGGGGGGGCATACAATGAGCAGTTCTTC.

This chain connects TRBV2 to TRBJ2-1; 7 bases match TRBD2. This CDR3 region has 21 residues. Germline V gene data show CDR1 as SNHLY and CDR2 as FYNNEI. The V gene end was trimmed by 4 bases and the J gene end by 0 bases; junction bases not matched to a gene: 21. The CDR3 DNA is TGTGCCAGCAGTGTAGCAAGACTAGCCCCTGGTTTGGGAGACTCCTACAATGAGCAGTTCTTC. Its translation: CASSVARLAPGLGDSYNEQFF.

This rearrangement joins TRBV5-5 to TRBJ1-5, with a possible D match to TRBD1 (5 bases). Trimming shortened V by 3 bases and J by 2 bases, and 12 bases separated the two germline ends. The CDR3 runs to 15 residues. The germline V gene encodes CDR1 SGHKS and CDR2 YYEKEE (reference sequence). The chain's CDR3 is CASSWDFEGNQPQHF. CDR3 in DNA: TGTGCCAGCAGCTGGGACTTCGAAGGCAATCAGCCCCAGCATTTT.

The chain uses TRBV7-2 and TRBJ2-3; 7 bases fit TRBD1. Germline CDR1 is SGHTA and CDR2 is FQGNSA. Trimming cost V 7 bases and J 0 bases; bases outside gene matches: 7. The CDR3 contains 15 residues. CDR3 nucleotides: TGTGCCAGCACCCGGGACAGTCAAAGCACAGATACGCAGTATTTT. Its translation: CASTRDSQSTDTQYF.

The rearrangement uses TRBV6-5 and TRBJ2-3, with 7 bases that match TRBD1. Per germline, CDR1 MNHEY and CDR2 SVGAGI. This CDR3 is 15 amino acids long. Unmatched junction bases numbered 4, after V lost 2 bases and J lost 2 bases. The CDR3 sequence: CASSYLQGDTDTQYF. In DNA form, the CDR3 reads TGTGCCAGCAGTTACCTCCAGGGGGACACAGATACGCAGTATTTT.

This clonotype was picked up a small number of times. V and J are TRBV12-3 or TRBV12-4 and TRBJ2-1; D gene uncertain. The CDR3 is 15 amino acids. V dropped 4 bases and J dropped 3 bases, with 13 bases sitting between them. DNA for the CDR3: TGTGCCAGCAGTTCGACGGTCCTTTTCTACAATGAGCAGTTCTTC. Protein product: CASSSTVLFYNEQFF.

With respect to this clonotype: A clone one base away is much larger, so this may be a read error. The gene calls are TRBV6-5 and TRBJ1-2; 7 nucleotides line up with TRBD1. Germline-derived CDR1 and CDR2 are MNHEY and SVGAGI. This CDR3 has 14 amino acids. The CDR3 is CASTYEGQSYGYTF. The CDR3 bases are TGTGCCAGCACTTACGAGGGACAGAGCTATGGCTACACCTTC.

This clonotype was found a few times. The chain recombines TRBV9 with TRBJ2-2; 16 bases agree with TRBD2. The CDR3 consists of 17 residues. Germline V gene lookup returns CDR1 SGDLS and CDR2 YYNGEE. The V segment lost 5 bases and the J segment 6 bases; nucleotides outside the gene matches: 7. CDR3 sequence: CASRTGLAGGPAGELFF. The CDR3 DNA reads as TGTGCCAGCAGAACGGGACTAGCGGGAGGGCCGGCCGGGGAGCTGTTTTTT.

The chain is built from TRBV7-2 and TRBJ2-2; 9 positions agree with TRBD1. The V segment lost 5 bases and the J segment 4 bases; nucleotides outside the gene matches: 8. This CDR3 is 16 amino acids long. Germline-derived CDR1 and CDR2 are SGHTA and FQGNSA. The CDR3 here is CASSIQGALGTGELFF. For the CDR3, the DNA is TGTGCCAGCAGCATACAGGGGGCACTGGGCACCGGGGAGCTGTTTTTT.

The chain joins TRBV20-1 to TRBJ1-1; 7 bases match TRBD1. The CDR3 runs to 13 residues. Trimming took 6 bases from V and 1 from J; bases not matched to a gene: 5. Germline-derived CDR1 and CDR2 are DFQATT and SNEGSKA (reference sequence). This CDR3 reads CSAVGQWNTEAFF. The CDR3 bases are TGCAGTGCCGTGGGACAGTGGAACACTGAAGCTTTCTTT.

The V call is TRBV6-1, the J call TRBJ2-7; 16 bases line up with TRBD2. The CDR3 is 17 residues long. With 7 bases clipped from V and 3 bases from J, the junction kept 9 bases outside the gene matches. Germline V gives CDR1 MNHNS, CDR2 SASEGT. DNA for the CDR3: TGTGCCAGCAAGAATCCGGGACTAGCGGGAGGGTACTACGAGCAGTACTTC. This gives the protein CASKNPGLAGGYYEQYF.

The chain links TRBV12-3 or TRBV12-4 to TRBJ2-7; D possibly corresponds to TRBD2 (5 bases). The CDR3 covers 14 residues. V dropped 6 bases and J dropped 2 bases, with 14 bases sitting between them. In DNA form, the CDR3 reads TGTGCCAGCAGCCGTTCCGGGGATACCTACGAGCAGTACTTC. The encoded protein is CASSRSGDTYEQYF.

This clonotype has more than one count but fewer than ten. The chain couples TRBV7-3 to TRBJ2-2; D uncertain. The V end was cut by 1 base, the J end by 5 bases, with 8 bases between. Germline CDR1 reads SGHTA; CDR2 reads FQGTGA. The CDR3 is 14 residues long. This chain's CDR3 is CASSLNARTGELFF. Here the CDR3 DNA reads TGTGCCAGCAGCTTAAATGCCAGGACCGGGGAGCTGTTTTTT.

This clonotype appeared a few times. This chain connects TRBV24-1 to TRBJ2-1; D may be TRBD1 or TRBD2 (9 bases each). Trimming removed 4 bases from V and 6 bases from J, with 30 bases in between. This CDR3 region has 20 residues. Germline V gives CDR1 KGHDR, CDR2 SFDVKD. CDR3 residues: CATSENPGQGVSGGVNEQFF. As DNA, the CDR3 is TGTGCCACCAGTGAGAATCCGGGACAGGGAGTTAGCGGGGGTGTCAATGAGCAGTTCTTC.

This chain uses TRBV4-1 with TRBJ2-7; D is ambiguous. The CDR3 loop spans 14 amino acids. The V gene's germline CDR1 is MGHRA and CDR2 YSYEKL. V was clipped by 3 bases and J by 2 bases, with 11 bases between them. CDR3 sequence: CASSHPHSAYEQYF. Written as DNA, the CDR3 is TGCGCCAGCAGCCATCCTCATTCGGCCTACGAGCAGTACTTC.

The chain carries TRBV11-3 and TRBJ1-1; 7 nucleotides match TRBD1. The CDR3 loop spans 14 amino acids. The junction had 12 bases not matched to a gene; V was cut back by 3 bases and J by 11 bases. Per the germline V gene, CDR1 is SGHNT and CDR2 is YENEEA. CDR3 sequence (DNA): TGTGCCAGCAGCTTCAGACCGGGGACAGAGGGCGCTTTCTTT. Encoded protein: CASSFRPGTEGAFF.